This TCR beta chain was identified during a study of shared clonotypes between healthy human individuals. Study conclusions and caveats: Enrolling few donors narrowed the genetic and exposure-history diversity that was represented.

V lost 3 bases and J lost 1, with 10 bases in between. The CDR3 has 14 residues. Germline V gene sequence: CDR1 SGHDT, CDR2 YYEEEE. As regards this clone: Its target is not known.

Profiled with immunoSEQ multiplex PCR; TCRdb holds only in-frame clones, not every one. The sample shows a few million clones, 90% to 95% of them seen only once. Sample: naive CD4+ T cells sorted from blood. The sample's subset: CD45RA+ positively selected. The TCR was taken from a man between 18 and 35 years old in good health. This sequence joins TRBV5-6 and TRBJ2-5; possible D gene TRBD2, 6 bases. CDR3 residues: CASSSLGSQETQYF. CDR3 nucleotide sequence: TGTGCCAGCAGCTCCCTCGGGAGCCAAGAGACCCAGTACTTC.